One and the same sample provided the 10 T cell receptor beta chains below, sequenced in a study of cytomegalovirus exposure and HLA in healthy donors. The PCR employed 60 Vbeta primers together with 13 Jbeta primers. Clones were read by immunoSEQ multiplex PCR, and TCRdb kept only the in-frame ones, dropping some. The sample consists of about 130,000 clones, roughly 80% of them appearing once. The material sequenced was PBMCs. Receptors originate from a man aged 30 to 39 in good health and CMV-seronegative.

Only a few counts were recorded for this clone. The chain is built from TRBV10-3 and TRBJ2-1; the match to TRBD1 covers 7 bases. The CDR3 is 19 amino acids. V was pared by 0 bases and J by 6 bases, with 17 bases of the junction left unmatched. CDR1 is ENHRY, CDR2 SYGVKD, per germline. In DNA form, the CDR3 reads TGTGCCATCAGTGAGTCAAAAACCATTGACAGGGTCTTCGTCAATGAGCAGTTCTTC. It yields the protein CAISESKTIDRVFVNEQFF.

The chain carries TRBV5-1 and TRBJ2-5, with D possibly being TRBD2 (6 bases). Germline CDR1 SGHRS, CDR2 YFSETQ. The V end was cut by 0 bases, the J end by 3 bases, with 9 bases between. The CDR3 contains 14 residues. The CDR3 protein is CASSLGLGEETQYF. In nucleotides, the CDR3 is TGCGCCAGCAGCTTGGGACTAGGGGAAGAGACCCAGTACTTC.

The CDR3 DNA reads as TGTGCCAGAAGCTACAGCTCTCCTAGGGGGCTCGGCTATGGCTACACCTTC. It translates to CARSYSSPRGLGYGYTF. The chain links TRBV5-3 to TRBJ1-2; 7 bases map to TRBD1. TRBV5-3 is annotated as an ORF whose role is uncertain. This CDR3 is 17 amino acids long. V was pared by 3 bases and J by 4 bases, with 15 bases of the junction left unmatched.

The chain uses TRBV7-9 and TRBJ2-5, with 8 bases lining up with TRBD2. The J call is in doubt because the DNA end fits TRBJ2-7 better. From germline, CDR1 is SEHNR and CDR2 FQNEAQ (reference sequence). The CDR3 length is 16 residues. CDR3 amino acids: CASSLGRAGETYEQYF. The CDR3 DNA reads TGTGCCAGCAGCTTAGGCCGAGCGGGAGAGACCTACGAGCAGTACTTC.

The chain uses TRBV7-6 and TRBJ2-5; 9 nucleotides agree with TRBD1. Matching the DNA end better, TRBJ2-7 makes the J call doubtful. Germline values: CDR1 SGHVS, CDR2 FNYEAQ. This CDR3 is 16 amino acids long. As DNA, the CDR3 is TGTGCCAGCAGCTTGACTGCCGGGACAGGGTCTGGCGAGCAGTACTTC. This gives the protein CASSLTAGTGSGEQYF.

The chain recombines TRBV19 with TRBJ2-1; TRBD2 aligns across 11 bases. Trimming at V came to 2 bases and at J to 8 bases, leaving 5 bases not matched to a gene. Germline loops: CDR1 LNHDA, CDR2 SQIVND (reference sequence). CDR3 length: 15 residues. The CDR3 nucleotides are TGTGCCAGTAGTATAACTAGCGGGAGCTTCTATGAGCAGTTCTTC. Its protein product is CASSITSGSFYEQFF. The variable domain in full, completed from reference TRBV19 and TRBJ2-1, reads DGGITQSPKYLFRKEGQNVTLSCEQNLNHDAMYWYRQDPGQGLRLIYYSQIVNDFQKGDIAEGYSVSREKKESFPLTVTSAQKNPTAFYLCASSITSGSFYEQFFGPGTRLTVL.

The chain couples TRBV6-1 to TRBJ1-5, with 7 bases identical to TRBD1. V lost 7 bases to trimming and J lost 7 bases; unmatched junction nucleotides: 7. This CDR3 is 13 amino acids long. Per the germline V gene, CDR1 is MNHNS and CDR2 is SASEGT. CDR3 in DNA: TGTGCCAGCACCCAGGAGGACAGGCAGCCCCAGCATTTT. Amino acids: CASTQEDRQPQHF.

V gene TRBV2 combines with J gene TRBJ1-5; the D gene is possibly TRBD1 (6 bases). Trimming removed 11 bases from V and 6 bases from J, with 14 bases in between. This CDR3 has 12 amino acids. Germline lookup yields CDR1 SNHLY and CDR2 FYNNEI. The CDR3 DNA is TGTGCCTGCGGGGGGCAACTTCAGCCCCAGCATTTT. Translating gives CACGGQLQPQHF.

This clone was seen at least ten times. V is TRBV6-4 and J is TRBJ2-2, with 8 bases that match TRBD2. This CDR3 has 15 residues. Germline CDR1 reads MRHNA; CDR2 reads SNTAGT. V lost 4 bases and J lost 3; bases outside the gene matches: 4. The DNA for the CDR3 is TGTGCCAGCAGTGCCGGACTAGCTGACACCGGGGAGCTGTTTTTT. Its translation: CASSAGLADTGELFF.

The gene calls are TRBV5-1 and TRBJ2-7, with 9 bases lining up with TRBD1. The CDR3 is made up of 13 amino acids. Looked up from germline, CDR1 is SGHRS and CDR2 is YFSETQ. The junction had 6 bases not matched to a gene; V was cut back by 4 bases and J by 7 bases. For the CDR3, the DNA is TGCGCCAGCAGCCTACAGGGGGCGAATGAGCAGTACTTC. This gives the protein CASSLQGANEQYF.